One sample yielded the 21 T cell receptor beta chains listed below, sequenced in a study of control samples from healthy donors and cancer patients. Here immunoSEQ multiplex PCR was the method, and the copy in TCRdb shows in-frame clones only, minus some. The sample has around 100,000 clones; 80% to 95% are singletons. The sample was blood. All receptors derive from a human donor in good health. The donor label of this sample is uncertain.

This clone showed up just once. The V call is TRBV28, the J call TRBJ1-5, with TRBD1 matching over 10 bases. There are 15 residues in the CDR3. Losses at the gene ends were 7 bases for V and 6 bases for J; bases not matched to a gene: 9. Germline CDR1 MDHEN, CDR2 SYDVKM. The DNA for the CDR3 is TGTGCCAGCACCCCGGCTGGGACAGGGGTTCAGCCCCAGCATTTT. Protein: CASTPAGTGVQPQHF.

A remark on this clone: One end of the junction is discordant with germline, which a read error may explain. The rearrangement uses TRBV6-9 and TRBJ2-3, with D perhaps matching TRBD2 (5 bases). CDR1 is MNHGY and CDR2 is SVAAGI in the germline V gene. The CDR3 loop spans 15 amino acids. CDR3 nucleotide sequence: TGCGCCAGCAGTTCGACTACATTGGCCCAAGATACGCAGTATTTT. Translation: CASSSTTLAQDTQYF.

J is TRBJ2-7 and V is TRBV3-1 (or the pseudogene TRBV3-2); D unclear. V was pared by 0 bases and J by 4 bases, with 4 bases between. The CDR3 has 12 residues. The germline gives CDR1 LGHDT, CDR2 YNNKEL (reference sequence). For the CDR3, the DNA is TGTGCCAGCAGCCAAGATGGTTACGAGCAGTACTTC. As protein: CASSQDGYEQYF.

This clone was recorded once. The V and J genes are TRBV6-1 and TRBJ1-1, with 8 bases identical to TRBD1. This CDR3 spans 13 amino acids. From germline, CDR1 is MNHNS and CDR2 SASEGT. V lost 8 bases to trimming and J lost 4 bases; unmatched junction nucleotides: 6. CDR3 coding DNA: TGTGCCAGCCGAACAGGGGGATCCACTGAAGCTTTCTTT. It codes for CASRTGGSTEAFF.

The chain uses TRBV6-1 and TRBJ2-2; D remains unclear. CDR1 MNHNS and CDR2 SASEGT come from the germline V gene. V was trimmed by 4 bases and J by 3 bases, leaving 15 bases between them. The CDR3 is 16 amino acids. The CDR3 DNA is TGTGCCAGCAGTGGCGAGTTAGGCGGATACACCGGGGAGCTGTTTTTT. It specifies CASSGELGGYTGELFF.

This clone was seen once. V usage is TRBV30 and J usage is TRBJ2-2; D uncertain. The V end was cut by 0 bases, the J end by 0 bases, with 14 bases between. Germline V gene data show CDR1 as GTSNPN and CDR2 as SVGIG (reference sequence). This CDR3 spans 17 amino acids. The CDR3 DNA reads as TGTGCCTGGAGTGTAACCCGAGTAACTACGAACACCGGGGAGCTGTTTTTT. Amino acids: CAWSVTRVTTNTGELFF.

CDR3 in amino acids: CASSRTPTGTALSNQPQHF. CDR3 bases: TGTGCCAGCAGTCGGACTCCGACTGGGACAGCACTTAGCAATCAGCCCCAGCATTTT. V usage is TRBV6-2 or TRBV6-3 and J usage is TRBJ1-5; 7 nucleotides align to TRBD1. Losses at the gene ends were 5 bases for V and 0 bases for J; bases not matched to a gene: 16. Looked up from germline, CDR1 is MNHEY and CDR2 is SVGEGT. The CDR3 consists of 19 residues.

The chain is built from TRBV11-3 and TRBJ2-7; D ambiguous. CDR3 length equals 13 residues. Trimming took off 2 bases at V and 4 bases at J, with 9 bases between the two ends. Germline V gene data show CDR1 as SGHNT and CDR2 as YENEEA. CDR3 residues: CASSLLIYYEQYV. The CDR3 nucleotides read TGTGCCAGCAGCTTACTTATTTATTACGAGCAGTACGTC.

The chain uses TRBV9 and TRBJ1-1; perhaps TRBD1 as D (6 bases). Between the trimmed V and J ends, which lost 3 bases and 4 bases, there was a span of 13 bases. Germline CDR1 SGDLS, CDR2 YYNGEE. The CDR3 is 14 amino acids. This chain's CDR3 is CASSAGTPVTEAFF. CDR3 coding DNA: TGTGCCAGCAGCGCCGGGACACCCGTCACTGAAGCTTTCTTT.

The V gene is TRBV28, the J gene TRBJ2-7; D is possibly TRBD1 or TRBD2 (5 bases each). V was cut by 3 bases and J by 8 bases, with 8 bases left in between. The CDR3 extends over 11 amino acids. Germline V gene sequence: CDR1 MDHEN, CDR2 SYDVKM. The DNA of the CDR3 is TGTGCCAGCAGTTTTGAGGGGAAGCAGTACTTC. It yields the protein CASSFEGKQYF.

Here the CDR3 reads CASGQGGTNGYTF. As DNA, the CDR3 is TGCGCCAGCGGCCAGGGGGGAACGAATGGCTACACCTTC. The chain uses TRBV10-2 and TRBJ1-2; 7 positions agree with TRBD1. With 8 bases clipped from V and 6 bases from J, the junction kept 9 bases outside the gene matches. Germline V gene sequence: CDR1 WSHSY, CDR2 SAAADI. This CDR3 is built from 13 residues.

The chain couples TRBV2 to TRBJ1-1; 10 bases align to TRBD1. Germline V gives CDR1 SNHLY, CDR2 FYNNEI. Trimming took 2 bases from V and 4 from J; bases not matched to a gene: 1. The CDR3 length is 14 residues. The CDR3 coding sequence is TGTGCCAGCAGTGAAAGGGACAGGGGCACTGAAGCTTTCTTT. Its protein product is CASSERDRGTEAFF.

The CDR3 spells CATSVDRDQDTQYF. Written as DNA, the CDR3 is TGTGCCACCAGTGTTGACCGGGACCAAGATACGCAGTATTTT. V gene TRBV24-1 combines with J gene TRBJ2-3; D is perhaps TRBD1 or TRBD2 (5 bases each). The CDR3 sequence is 14 residues long. Germline V gene data show CDR1 as KGHDR and CDR2 as SFDVKD. V was clipped by 5 bases and J by 5 bases, with 13 bases between them.

The chain carries TRBV4-3 and TRBJ2-5; D is uncertain. Looked up from germline, CDR1 is LGHNA and CDR2 is YSLEER. V dropped 2 bases and J dropped 1 base, with 11 bases sitting between them. This CDR3 spans 15 amino acids. DNA of the CDR3: TGCGCCAGCAGCCAAACCCCGGCGATCCAAGAGACCCAGTACTTC. This codes for CASSQTPAIQETQYF.

The chain joins TRBV15 to TRBJ1-2, with D possibly matching TRBD1 (5 bases). The CDR3 covers 15 residues. Germline-derived CDR1 and CDR2 are LNHNV and YYDKDF (reference sequence). V was trimmed by 0 bases and J by 5 bases, leaving 13 bases between them. CDR3 region: CATSRDTWDVYGYTF. The DNA of the CDR3 is TGTGCCACCAGCAGAGATACCTGGGACGTATATGGCTACACCTTC.

The chain joins TRBV5-6 to TRBJ2-1; TRBD1 matches 11 bases. The V and J ends lost 3 bases and 3 bases, in that order; junction bases with no gene match: 2. The CDR3 extends over 15 amino acids. CDR1 and CDR2 from the germline V gene are SGHDT and YYEEEE. For the CDR3, the DNA is TGTGCCAGCAGCTACGGGACAGGGGGCTACAATGAGCAGTTCTTC. As protein: CASSYGTGGYNEQFF.

The chain employs TRBV14 and TRBJ1-6; D gene ambiguous. V was clipped by 0 bases and J by 0 bases, with 15 bases between them. CDR1 is SGHDN and CDR2 is FVKESK in the germline V gene. This CDR3 region has 19 residues. The CDR3 spells CASSQELQDGSSYNSPLHF. CDR3 DNA sequence: TGTGCCAGCAGCCAAGAATTGCAGGACGGGAGCTCCTATAATTCACCCCTCCACTTT.

The rearrangement uses TRBV7-8 and TRBJ1-6; tentative D call: TRBD1 (5 bases). Trimming pared 1 base from V and 9 bases from J, leaving 10 bases between. Looked up from germline, CDR1 is SGHVS and CDR2 is FQNEAQ. The CDR3 has 14 residues. Here the CDR3 reads CASSLEGAGSPLHF. The DNA of the CDR3 is TGTGCCAGCAGCTTAGAAGGGGCGGGTTCACCCCTCCACTTT.

The chain links TRBV5-1 to TRBJ1-6; D gene uncertain. The germline gives CDR1 SGHRS, CDR2 YFSETQ. Trimming shortened V by 0 bases and J by 7 bases, and 5 bases separated the two germline ends. The CDR3 loop spans 13 amino acids. CDR3 nucleotide sequence: TGCGCCAGCAGCTTGGACAGCAATTCACCCCTCCACTTT. Amino acid sequence: CASSLDSNSPLHF.

This clone showed up just a few times. The chain employs TRBV6-2 or TRBV6-3 and TRBJ1-5; TRBD1 is a possible D gene (5 bases). From germline, CDR1 is MNHEY and CDR2 SVGEGT. CDR3 length equals 15 residues. Trimming removed 2 bases from V and 10 bases from J, with 18 bases in between. In DNA, the CDR3 is TGTGCCAGCAGTTACATGACAGCCGGGGTGGGTCCCCAGCATTTT. As protein: CASSYMTAGVGPQHF.

V gene TRBV19 combines with J gene TRBJ1-2, with 8 bases identical to TRBD1. The length of the CDR3 is 11 residues. With 8 bases clipped from V and 7 bases from J, the junction kept 3 bases outside the gene matches. Looked up from germline, CDR1 is LNHDA and CDR2 is SQIVND (reference sequence). The CDR3 loop is CASGTGGGYTF. CDR3 sequence (DNA): TGTGCCAGTGGGACAGGCGGTGGCTACACCTTC. Variable domain in full (rest from reference TRBV19 and TRBJ1-2): DGGITQSPKYLFRKEGQNVTLSCEQNLNHDAMYWYRQDPGQGLRLIYYSQIVNDFQKGDIAEGYSVSREKKESFPLTVTSAQKNPTAFYLCASGTGGGYTFGSGTRLTVV.